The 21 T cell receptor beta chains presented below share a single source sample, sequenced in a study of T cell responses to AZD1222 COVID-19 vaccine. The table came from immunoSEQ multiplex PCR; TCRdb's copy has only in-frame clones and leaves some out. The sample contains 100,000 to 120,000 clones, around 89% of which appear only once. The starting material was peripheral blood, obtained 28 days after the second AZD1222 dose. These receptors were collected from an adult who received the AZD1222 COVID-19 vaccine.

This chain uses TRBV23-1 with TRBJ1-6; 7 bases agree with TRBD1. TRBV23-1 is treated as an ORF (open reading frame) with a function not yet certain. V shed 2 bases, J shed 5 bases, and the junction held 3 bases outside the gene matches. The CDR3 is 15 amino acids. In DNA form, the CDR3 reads TGCGCCAGCAGTCAACCGGGACAGAATAATTCACCCCTCCACTTT. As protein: CASSQPGQNNSPLHF.

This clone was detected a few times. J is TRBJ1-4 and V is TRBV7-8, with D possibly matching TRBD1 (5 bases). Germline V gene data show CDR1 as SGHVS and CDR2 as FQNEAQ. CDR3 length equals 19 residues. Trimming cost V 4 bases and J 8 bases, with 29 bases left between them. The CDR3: CASSSAAGRDASRVEKLFF. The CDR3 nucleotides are TGTGCCAGCAGCTCCGCGGCAGGCAGGGACGCCTCGCGGGTCGAAAAACTGTTTTTT.

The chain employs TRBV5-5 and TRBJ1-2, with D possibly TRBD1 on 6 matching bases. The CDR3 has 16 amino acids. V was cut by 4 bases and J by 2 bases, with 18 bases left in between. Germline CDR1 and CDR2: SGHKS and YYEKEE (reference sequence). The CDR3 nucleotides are TGTGCCAGCAGCCCAGGGCTATCGGACAGCAACTATGGCTACACCTTC. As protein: CASSPGLSDSNYGYTF.

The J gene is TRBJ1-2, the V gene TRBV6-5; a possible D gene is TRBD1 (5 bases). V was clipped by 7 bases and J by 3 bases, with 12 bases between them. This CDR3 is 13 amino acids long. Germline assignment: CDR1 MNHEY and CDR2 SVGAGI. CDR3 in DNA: TGTGCCAGCAAGGCAGGGCAGTACTATGGCTACACCTTC. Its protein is CASKAGQYYGYTF.

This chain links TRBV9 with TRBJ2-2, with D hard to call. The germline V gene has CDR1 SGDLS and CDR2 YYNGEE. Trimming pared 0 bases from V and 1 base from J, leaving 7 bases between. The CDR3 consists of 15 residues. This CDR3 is CASSVGQLNTGELFF. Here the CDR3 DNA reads TGTGCCAGCAGCGTAGGACAACTGAACACCGGGGAGCTGTTTTTT.

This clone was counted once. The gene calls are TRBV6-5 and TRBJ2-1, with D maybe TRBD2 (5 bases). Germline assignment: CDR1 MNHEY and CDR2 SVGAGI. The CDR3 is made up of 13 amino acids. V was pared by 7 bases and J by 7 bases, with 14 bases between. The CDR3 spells CASTSDWLNEQFF. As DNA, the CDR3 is TGTGCCAGCACCTCGGACTGGTTGAATGAGCAGTTCTTC.

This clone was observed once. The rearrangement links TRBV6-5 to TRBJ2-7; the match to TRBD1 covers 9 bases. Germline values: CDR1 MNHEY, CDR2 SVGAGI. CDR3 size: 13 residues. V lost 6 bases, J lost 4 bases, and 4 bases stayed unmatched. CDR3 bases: TGTGCCAGCAGGCCCGGACAGGGGTACGAGCAGTACTTC. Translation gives CASRPGQGYEQYF.

CDR3 amino acids: CAISNGAGGREQYF. DNA for the CDR3: TGTGCCATCAGTAACGGAGCGGGGGGGAGGGAGCAGTACTTC. This chain connects TRBV10-3 to TRBJ2-7; 10 bases are a match to TRBD2. The length of the CDR3 is 14 residues. The trim removed 5 bases at V and 7 bases at J, leaving 8 bases unmatched. Germline V gives CDR1 ENHRY, CDR2 SYGVKD.

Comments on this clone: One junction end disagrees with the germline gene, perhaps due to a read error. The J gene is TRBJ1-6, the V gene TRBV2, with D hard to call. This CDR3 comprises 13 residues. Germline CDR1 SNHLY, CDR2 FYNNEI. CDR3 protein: CASSRAPNSPLHF. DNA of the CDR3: TGTGCCAGCAGCCGGGCCCCGAATTCTCCCCTCCACTTT.

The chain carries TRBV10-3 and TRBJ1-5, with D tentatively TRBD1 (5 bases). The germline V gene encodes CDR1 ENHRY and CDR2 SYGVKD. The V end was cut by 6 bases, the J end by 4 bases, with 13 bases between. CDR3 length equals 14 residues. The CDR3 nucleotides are TGTGCCATCAGCAGCGACAGCGTTAATCAGCCCCAGCATTTT. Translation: CAISSDSVNQPQHF.

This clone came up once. The chain's CDR3 is CASTGQAYGYTF. CDR3 nucleotide sequence: TGTGCCAGCACGGGACAGGCCTATGGCTACACCTTC. The gene calls are TRBV12-3 or TRBV12-4 and TRBJ1-2; 8 nucleotides align to TRBD1. J lost 4 bases, V lost 7 bases, and 2 bases had no gene match. The CDR3 totals 12 residues.

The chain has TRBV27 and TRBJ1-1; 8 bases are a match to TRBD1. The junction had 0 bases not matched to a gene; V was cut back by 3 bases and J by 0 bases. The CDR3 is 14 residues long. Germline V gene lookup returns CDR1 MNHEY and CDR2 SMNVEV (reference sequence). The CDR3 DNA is TGTGCCAGCAGTTTGGGACAGGTGAACACTGAAGCTTTCTTT. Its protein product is CASSLGQVNTEAFF.

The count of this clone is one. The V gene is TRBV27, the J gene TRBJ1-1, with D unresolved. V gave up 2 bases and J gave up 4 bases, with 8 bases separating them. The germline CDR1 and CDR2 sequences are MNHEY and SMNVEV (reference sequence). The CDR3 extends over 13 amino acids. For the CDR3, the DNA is TGTGCCAGCAGTTTAAAGGGATTCACTGAAGCTTTCTTT. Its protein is CASSLKGFTEAFF.

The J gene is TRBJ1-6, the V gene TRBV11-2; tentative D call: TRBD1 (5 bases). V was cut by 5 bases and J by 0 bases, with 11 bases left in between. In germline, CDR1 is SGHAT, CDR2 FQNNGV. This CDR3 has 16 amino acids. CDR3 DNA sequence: TGTGCCAGCAGCGTCCAGGGAAGCTCCTATAATTCACCCCTCCACTTT. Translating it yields CASSVQGSSYNSPLHF.

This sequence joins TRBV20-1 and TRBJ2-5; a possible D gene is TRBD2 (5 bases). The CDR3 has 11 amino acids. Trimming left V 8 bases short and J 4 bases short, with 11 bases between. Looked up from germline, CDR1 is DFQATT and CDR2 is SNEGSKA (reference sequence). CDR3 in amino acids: CSTDYLETQYF. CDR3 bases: TGCAGTACCGACTACCTAGAGACCCAGTACTTC.

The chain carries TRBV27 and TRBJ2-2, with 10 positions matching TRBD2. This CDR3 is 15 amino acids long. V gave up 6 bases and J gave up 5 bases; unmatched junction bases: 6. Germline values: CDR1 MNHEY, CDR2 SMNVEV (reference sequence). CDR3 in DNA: TGTGCCAGCAGCCTCTCTAGCGGGGGTACCGGGGAGCTGTTTTTT. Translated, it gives CASSLSSGGTGELFF.

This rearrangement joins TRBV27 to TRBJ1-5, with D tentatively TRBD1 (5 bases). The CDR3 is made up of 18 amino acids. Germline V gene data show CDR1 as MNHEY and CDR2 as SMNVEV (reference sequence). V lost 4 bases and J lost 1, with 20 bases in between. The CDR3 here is CASSSGPPGPGSNQPQHF. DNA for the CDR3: TGTGCCAGCAGTTCGGGACCCCCCGGGCCGGGGAGCAATCAGCCCCAGCATTTT.

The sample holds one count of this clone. The CDR3 is CASRAGGNYNEQFF. Here the CDR3 DNA reads TGTGCCAGCAGAGCGGGGGGGAACTACAATGAGCAGTTCTTC. V gene TRBV27 combines with J gene TRBJ2-1; TRBD2 agrees at 10 bases. CDR1 and CDR2 from the germline V gene are MNHEY and SMNVEV (reference sequence). The trim removed 6 bases at V and 3 bases at J, leaving 2 bases unmatched. The CDR3 is made up of 14 amino acids.

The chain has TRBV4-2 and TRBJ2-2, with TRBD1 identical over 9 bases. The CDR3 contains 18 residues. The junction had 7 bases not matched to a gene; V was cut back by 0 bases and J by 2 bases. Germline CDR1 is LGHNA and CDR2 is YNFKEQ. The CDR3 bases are TGTGCCAGCAGCCAAGATTGGGGACAGGGCTTTAACACCGGGGAGCTGTTTTTT. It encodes CASSQDWGQGFNTGELFF.

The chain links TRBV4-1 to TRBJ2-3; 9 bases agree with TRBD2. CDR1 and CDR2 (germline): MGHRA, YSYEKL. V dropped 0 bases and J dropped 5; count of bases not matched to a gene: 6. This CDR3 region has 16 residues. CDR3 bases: TGCGCCAGCAGCCAAGAGGCGGGGGGGCCGGGAGATACGCAGTATTTT. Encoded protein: CASSQEAGGPGDTQYF.

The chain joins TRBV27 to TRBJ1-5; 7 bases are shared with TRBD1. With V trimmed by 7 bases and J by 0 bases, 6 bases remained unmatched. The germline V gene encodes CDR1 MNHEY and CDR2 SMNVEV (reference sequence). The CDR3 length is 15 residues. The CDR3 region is CASNDRAYSNQPQHF. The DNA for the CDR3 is TGTGCCAGCAACGACAGGGCTTATAGCAATCAGCCCCAGCATTTT.